Shown below are 21 T cell receptor beta chains from a single sample sequenced in a study of blood T cell repertoires in COVID-19. Using immunoSEQ multiplex PCR, the repertoire was profiled, and TCRdb retains in-frame clones only, with some absent. The sample lists under 150,000 clones; roughly 84% were seen once. Sequencing was done on a sample of peripheral blood. These receptors originate from a woman in her 70s who had recovered from COVID-19.

This chain uses TRBV7-2 with TRBJ2-7; D not resolved. CDR1 and CDR2 (germline): SGHTA, FQGNSA. The CDR3 runs 14 residues. V was cut by 1 base and J by 6 bases, with 13 bases left in between. Here the CDR3 DNA reads TGTGCCAGCAGCTTAGGCTCATCTTCGGGCGAGCAGTACTTC. This translates into CASSLGSSSGEQYF.

The rearrangement uses TRBV18 and TRBJ2-1; 10 bases align to TRBD2. This CDR3 comprises 16 residues. From germline, CDR1 is KGHSH and CDR2 LQKENI. V shed 6 bases and J 7 bases; nucleotides not matched to a gene: 12. DNA of the CDR3: TGTGCCAGCTCGCTCGGCCTAGCGGGAGCGGGGAATGAGCAGTTCTTC. Protein product: CASSLGLAGAGNEQFF.

The rearrangement joins TRBV18 to TRBJ1-1, with 8 bases lining up with TRBD1. After removal of 6 bases from V and 3 bases from J, the junction contained 3 bases not matched to a gene. The CDR3 loop spans 13 amino acids. Germline CDR1 KGHSH, CDR2 LQKENI. The CDR3 coding sequence is TGTGCCAGCTCCAGGGGGCAGGACACTGAAGCTTTCTTT. This codes for CASSRGQDTEAFF.

The V gene is TRBV5-1, the J gene TRBJ2-2, with D possibly matching TRBD2 (5 bases). The CDR3 consists of 13 residues. V was cut by 4 bases and J by 3 bases, with 7 bases left in between. Germline values: CDR1 SGHRS, CDR2 YFSETQ. For the CDR3, the DNA is TGCGCCAGCAGCGGACTCTACACCGGGGAGCTGTTTTTT. Amino acid sequence: CASSGLYTGELFF.

A note on this clone: The sample holds other DNA sequences that translate to the same CDR3. The V call is TRBV9, the J call TRBJ2-3, with D possibly matching TRBD2 (5 bases). This CDR3 comprises 14 residues. Germline V lookup: CDR1 SGDLS, CDR2 YYNGEE. The V gene lost 0 bases and the J gene lost 3 bases, with 8 bases spanning the gap. The CDR3 sequence is CASSVASGTDTQYF. CDR3 nucleotides: TGTGCCAGCAGCGTAGCTTCGGGGACAGATACGCAGTATTTT.

The rearrangement uses TRBV4-3 and TRBJ1-4, with unresolved D. The CDR3 consists of 16 residues. The germline V and J ends were trimmed by 1 base and 3 bases, with 12 bases remaining between them. Germline V CDR1 and CDR2: LGHNA, YSLEER. The CDR3 loop is CASSQVRGVANEKLFF. The CDR3, as DNA: TGCGCCAGCAGCCAAGTACGGGGAGTAGCTAATGAAAAACTGTTTTTT.

This chain uses TRBV9 with TRBJ2-1; D may be TRBD2 (6 bases). Looked up from germline, CDR1 is SGDLS and CDR2 is YYNGEE. V was cut by 0 bases and J by 4 bases, with 11 bases left in between. The CDR3 has 15 amino acids. The CDR3 sequence is CASSVVSGLYNEQFF. In DNA form, the CDR3 reads TGTGCCAGCAGCGTAGTGAGCGGGCTATACAATGAGCAGTTCTTC.

V usage is TRBV11-2 and J usage is TRBJ1-6, with 7 bases that match TRBD1. V was pared by 5 bases and J by 7 bases, with 11 bases of the junction left unmatched. The V gene's germline CDR1 is SGHAT and CDR2 FQNNGV. The CDR3 has 16 residues. As DNA, the CDR3 is TGTGCCAGCAGCCCCAGGACAGGCCAGAGGAATTCACCCCTCCACTTT. Encoded protein: CASSPRTGQRNSPLHF.

This chain links TRBV7-9 with TRBJ1-4; no definite D call. Germline CDR1 reads SEHNR; CDR2 reads FQNEAQ (reference sequence). V lost 0 bases, J lost 0 bases, and 8 bases lay in between. The CDR3 has 16 amino acids. The CDR3 loop reads CASSLATVATNEKLFF. CDR3 nucleotides: TGTGCCAGCAGCTTAGCCACGGTTGCAACTAATGAAAAACTGTTTTTT.

A few counts support this clone. The rearrangement links TRBV6-6 to TRBJ1-5; perhaps TRBD1 as D (5 bases). V was pared by 7 bases and J by 1 base, with 14 bases between. The CDR3 is made up of 15 amino acids. Germline CDR1 is MNHNY and CDR2 is SVGAGI (reference sequence). The CDR3 reads CASNLQGGSNQPQHF. The CDR3 bases are TGTGCCAGCAATTTGCAGGGAGGGAGCAATCAGCCCCAGCATTTT.

This clone was counted a single time. This chain uses TRBV6-2 or TRBV6-3 with TRBJ2-7; D is perhaps TRBD1 (6 bases). Germline V gene lookup returns CDR1 MNHEY and CDR2 SVGEGT. The CDR3 is made up of 14 amino acids. Deletions cut 6 bases from V and 1 base from J, with 13 bases between. The CDR3 protein is CASSLQGRSYEQYF. The DNA of the CDR3 is TGTGCCAGCAGCCTACAGGGTCGGTCCTACGAGCAGTACTTC.

The CDR3 DNA follows: TGTGCCAGCACCACCGAGGACACTGACTCCTACGAGCAGTACTTC. Encoded protein: CASTTEDTDSYEQYF. This sequence joins TRBV28 and TRBJ2-7, with a weak D call TRBD1 (5 bases). V dropped 7 bases and J dropped 0 bases, with 16 bases sitting between them. CDR3 length: 15 residues. The V gene's germline CDR1 is MDHEN and CDR2 SYDVKM. The whole variable domain, remainder taken from reference TRBV28 and TRBJ2-7, is DVKVTQSSRYLVKRTGEKVFLECVQDMDHENMFWYRQDPGLGLRLIYFSYDVKMKEKGDIPEGYSVSREKKERFSLILESASTNQTSMYLCASTTEDTDSYEQYFGPGTRLTVT.

The chain employs TRBV7-6 and TRBJ2-2, with D possibly matching TRBD2 (7 bases). Trimming removed 5 bases at V and 4 bases at J, with 23 bases between. Germline CDR1 and CDR2: SGHVS and FNYEAQ. This CDR3 has 18 residues. CDR3 in amino acids: CASSPSGRGARGTGELFF. The CDR3 region has the DNA TGTGCCAGCAGCCCGAGCGGTCGGGGGGCGCGGGGCACCGGGGAGCTGTTTTTT.

The chain uses TRBV5-5 and TRBJ1-3; D is ambiguous. The CDR3 has 15 amino acids. The germline V gene encodes CDR1 SGHKS and CDR2 YYEKEE (reference sequence). Trimming removed 0 bases from V and 0 bases from J, with 7 bases in between. The CDR3 reads CASSLDITSGNTIYF. The CDR3 nucleotides read TGTGCCAGCAGCTTGGACATCACCTCTGGAAACACCATATATTTT.

The rearrangement uses TRBV2 and TRBJ1-2, with 7 bases fitting TRBD1. The trim removed 6 bases at V and 2 bases at J, leaving 3 bases unmatched. CDR1 SNHLY and CDR2 FYNNEI come from the germline V gene. The CDR3 covers 13 residues. The CDR3: CASRAGGNYGYTF. CDR3 sequence (DNA): TGTGCCAGCAGAGCAGGGGGGAACTATGGCTACACCTTC.

The genes are TRBV21-1 and TRBJ2-7; the tabulated D call, TRBD2, remains unverified against the DNA. TRBV21-1 is described as a pseudogene. The CDR3 extends over 14 amino acids. CDR3 in DNA: TGTGCCAGCAGCAGGGGGGACGCTTCCTACGAGCAGTACTTC. It encodes CASSRGDASYEQYF.

This clone appeared once. The chain combines TRBV7-3 with TRBJ2-3; 11 bases match TRBD2. Germline trimming cut 5 bases from V and 4 bases from J; bases unmatched to any gene: 5. Germline lookup yields CDR1 SGHTA and CDR2 FQGTGA. This CDR3 contains 15 residues. In nucleotides, the CDR3 is TGTGCCAGCAGCCGTAGCGGGAGGGGTGCAGATACGCAGTATTTT. This gives the protein CASSRSGRGADTQYF.

The V and J genes are TRBV18 and TRBJ1-5; D call uncertain. V lost 8 bases to trimming and J lost 4 bases, with 12 bases between them. Germline V lookup: CDR1 KGHSH, CDR2 LQKENI. The CDR3 extends over 13 amino acids. CDR3 nucleotide sequence: TGTGCCAGCACTCGGGGAGATAATCAGCCCCAGCATTTT. It translates to CASTRGDNQPQHF. Filled out from reference TRBV18 and TRBJ1-5, the complete variable domain reads NAGVMQNPRHLVRRRGQEARLRCSPMKGHSHVYWYRQLPEEGLKFMVYLQKENIIDESGMPKERFSAEFPKEGPSILRIQQVVRGDSAAYFCASTRGDNQPQHFGDGTRLSIL.

V and J are TRBV6-5 and TRBJ2-1, with unresolved D. The ends were cut back, 2 bases at V and 2 bases at J, with 10 bases in the middle. The CDR3 covers 15 residues. Germline CDR1 and CDR2: MNHEY and SVGAGI. CDR3 nucleotides: TGTGCCAGCAGTTACGCTTTGCTAACCTACAATGAGCAGTTCTTC. Its translation: CASSYALLTYNEQFF.

The genes are TRBV7-2 and TRBJ1-6, with D uncertain. The germline V gene has CDR1 SGHTA and CDR2 FQGNSA. V shed 2 bases and J shed 9 bases, with 14 bases lying between them. CDR3 length: 15 amino acids. CDR3 nucleotide sequence: TGTGCCAGCAGCTTACTAGACCCGATAGCTTCACCCCTCCACTTT. It codes for CASSLLDPIASPLHF.

This clone was seen once. This rearrangement joins TRBV3-1 (or the pseudogene TRBV3-2) to TRBJ2-5; possible D gene TRBD2, 5 bases. From germline, CDR1 is LGHDT and CDR2 YNNKEL (reference sequence). This CDR3 spans 13 amino acids. The V gene lost 4 bases and the J gene lost 5 bases, with 11 bases spanning the gap. DNA of the CDR3: TGTGCCAGCAGCCTAAGAGGCGGGGAGACCCAGTACTTC. As protein: CASSLRGGETQYF.